The T cell receptor (beta chain) described here comes from a study of blood T cell repertoires in COVID-19 (dated by TCRdb to between 2020 and 2021). General notes on the study: Collaborator samples came from the United States, Italy and Spain and covered acute and convalescent phases of COVID-19. Samples came from the ongoing ImmuneRACE study (first 160 participants) plus 1,254 subjects from 6 global collaborators. Sample metadata almost always included a de-identified subject ID, COVID-19 status, age in years and sex. A freely available public database, intended as a resource for researchers studying the immune response to SARS-CoV-2, is where the repertoires were released. Where HLA class I and class II types were available, the types were taken from metadata supplied by the sample provider, not from assay-based typing. The prospective study material was composed of cDNA or gDNA derived from T cells, B-cell-depleted T cells, or PBMCs. Subjects who had been exposed to COVID-19, were actively infected with it, or had recovered from it provided the deeply sampled blood TCRbeta repertoires that made up the dataset.

The CDR3 sequence holds 16 residues, the cysteine and phenylalanine included. Only the CDR3 DNA is retained, 48 bases long and in frame from the first base. Per the germline V gene, KGHSH is the CDR1 and LQKENI is the CDR2. Between the V and J ends, shortened by 1 base and 3 bases respectively, the junction contains 15 bases. One collaborating source in Seattle enrolled patients while the patients were actively infected and followed the patients over time throughout the course of disease. Collaborating institutions collected whole blood in K2EDTA tubes following their own protocols. For TCRbeta analysis, collaborators shipped samples as frozen whole blood, isolated PBMCs, or DNA extracted from either of those sample types. The immunoSEQ Assay, a bias-controlled multiplex PCR, was used to amplify TCRbeta CDR3 regions from genomic DNA. Per the original workflow: The number of nucleated cells in each sample was estimated from the amplification of reference gene primers within the assay. Sequence reads were collapsed and filtered to measure the absolute abundance of every unique TCRbeta CDR3 rearrangement. Productive Simpson clonality was computed per sample as the square root of Simpson's diversity index over productive rearrangements. TCRdb's version of the immuneACCESS table is confined to in-frame rearrangements and falls short of the full clone set. An unresolved V gene accounts for under half of the shortfall where checked; the remainder is of unknown origin. V, J and clone size reflect that table, while D and trimming were determined from the DNA. The sample contains approximately 500,000 clones, 89% of them found a single time. The ten largest make up about 1% of the sample.

Note on this clone: The specificity of this receptor is unknown. Base qualities are not provided; no much larger clone lies one nucleotide away.

The paper as a whole reports these results and caveats: Clinical and demographic metadata were provided uncurated, with the amount varying by source and participant.

The rearranged segments are TRBV18 and TRBJ1-1, with TRBD1 as a weak D call on 6 bases. The receptor was isolated from a man between 18 and 29 years old with COVID-19, enrolled during active disease. Sequenced material: peripheral blood. The CDR3 sequence is CASSPRFTGRDTEAFF. The DNA sequence is as follows: TGTGCCAGCTCACCACGGTTTACAGGGAGGGACACTGAAGCTTTCTTT.